Below are 32 T cell receptor beta chains sequenced from a single sample in a study of T cell responses to AZD1222 COVID-19 vaccine. Clones were read by immunoSEQ multiplex PCR, and TCRdb kept only the in-frame ones, dropping some. Of about 150,000 clones in the sample, 70% to 90% were seen once. This sample comprised peripheral blood, obtained on day 0 of AZD1222 vaccination. The receptors stem from an adult in good health.

The gene calls are TRBV11-2 and TRBJ1-1; D is uncertain. The CDR3 extends over 15 amino acids. Trimming removed 2 bases at V and 1 base at J, with 11 bases between. Germline lookup yields CDR1 SGHAT and CDR2 FQNNGV. The CDR3 here is CASSLSTRSNTEAFF. The DNA for the CDR3 is TGTGCCAGCAGCTTATCAACGAGGTCGAACACTGAAGCTTTCTTT.

The gene calls are TRBV6-2 or TRBV6-3 and TRBJ2-1; 8 bases are a match to TRBD2. The CDR3 is 15 amino acids. In germline, CDR1 is MNHEY, CDR2 SVGEGT. The junction had 2 bases not matched to a gene; V was cut back by 2 bases and J by 2 bases. The CDR3 region has the DNA TGTGCCAGCAGTTACCGGGGGGGCACCTACAATGAGCAGTTCTTC. Residues: CASSYRGGTYNEQFF.

This clone was observed a handful of times. The chain combines TRBV2 with TRBJ1-4, with D uncertain. This CDR3 region has 16 residues. V gave up 5 bases and J gave up 4 bases, with 17 bases separating them. CDR1 SNHLY and CDR2 FYNNEI come from the germline V gene. CDR3 DNA: TGTGCCAGCAGTAAACATACGGACGGAAGTAATGAAAAACTGTTTTTT. Translation gives CASSKHTDGSNEKLFF.

The chain is built from TRBV6-5 and TRBJ1-2, with TRBD1 as a possible D gene (6 bases). The CDR3 has 16 amino acids. Germline V gene data show CDR1 as MNHEY and CDR2 as SVGAGI. Trimming took off 3 bases at V and 0 bases at J, with 14 bases between the two ends. The CDR3 region is CASSYSGANPNYGYTF. CDR3 DNA sequence: TGTGCCAGCAGTTATTCAGGGGCCAACCCTAACTATGGCTACACCTTC.

This clone was detected only a few times. This chain connects TRBV10-2 to TRBJ1-1; 7 bases match TRBD1. V lost 7 bases, J lost 7 bases, and 9 bases stayed unmatched. CDR1 and CDR2 from the germline V gene are WSHSY and SAAADI. This CDR3 region has 13 residues. This CDR3 reads CASNRGTADEAFF. CDR3 nucleotides: TGCGCCAGCAATAGGGGGACAGCCGATGAAGCTTTCTTT.

The chain recombines TRBV4-1 with TRBJ1-3; 8 bases match TRBD1. Germline V CDR1 and CDR2: MGHRA, YSYEKL. The CDR3 extends over 16 amino acids. The V and J ends lost 0 bases and 4 bases, in that order; junction bases with no gene match: 5. CDR3 region: CASSQDRGLGGNTIYF. The CDR3 coding sequence is TGCGCCAGCAGCCAAGACAGGGGGCTAGGGGGAAACACCATATATTTT.

V gene TRBV3-1 (or the pseudogene TRBV3-2) combines with J gene TRBJ2-2; 7 nucleotides align to TRBD1. The CDR3 covers 16 residues. J gave up 5 bases and V 2 bases, and 8 bases lay outside the gene matches. From germline, CDR1 is LGHDT and CDR2 YNNKEL (reference sequence). CDR3 bases: TGTGCCAGCAGCCAAAAAAGACAGGGAGCGACCGGGGAGCTGTTTTTT. Its translation: CASSQKRQGATGELFF.

V gene TRBV9 combines with J gene TRBJ2-1; TRBD2 matches 9 bases. V lost 0 bases, J lost 6 bases, and 4 bases stayed unmatched. From germline, CDR1 is SGDLS and CDR2 YYNGEE. CDR3 length: 15 residues. The CDR3 loop reads CASSVVAGGLNEQFF. CDR3 sequence (DNA): TGTGCCAGCAGCGTAGTGGCGGGGGGGCTCAATGAGCAGTTCTTC.

This chain links TRBV28 with TRBJ1-2, with D possibly matching TRBD1 (6 bases). The CDR3 runs 15 residues. Germline loops: CDR1 MDHEN, CDR2 SYDVKM. V lost 3 bases to trimming and J lost 8 bases, with 19 bases between them. Written as DNA, the CDR3 is TGTGCCAGCAGTTTTGGGCAGAGGCTCAGGGGAGGCTACACCTTC. It encodes CASSFGQRLRGGYTF.

The chain employs TRBV7-9 and TRBJ2-1; D is unclear. The V gene's germline CDR1 is SEHNR and CDR2 FQNEAQ (reference sequence). Trimming shortened V by 2 bases and J by 8 bases, and 7 bases separated the two germline ends. There are 12 residues in the CDR3. The CDR3 spells CASSLLADEQFF. The CDR3 nucleotides read TGTGCCAGCAGCTTACTGGCTGATGAGCAGTTCTTC.

DNA for the CDR3: TGTGCCAGCAGCTTAGGTCTAAGGGGCAATCAGCCCCAGCATTTT. It specifies CASSLGLRGNQPQHF. The chain has TRBV11-2 and TRBJ1-5; D gene ambiguous. Trimming took 1 base from V and 2 from J, leaving 9 bases between them. The CDR3 has 15 residues. CDR1 SGHAT and CDR2 FQNNGV come from the germline V gene. Complete variable domain (other parts from reference TRBV11-2 and TRBJ1-5): EAGVAQSPRYKIIEKRQSVAFWCNPISGHATLYWYQQILGQGPKLLIQFQNNGVVDDSQLPKDRFSAERLKGVDSTLKIQPAKLEDSAVYLCASSLGLRGNQPQHFGDGTRLSIL.

The V and J genes are TRBV7-2 and TRBJ1-1; TRBD1 agrees at 9 bases. The germline gives CDR1 SGHTA, CDR2 FQGNSA. This CDR3 is built from 14 residues. Trimming took 2 bases from V and 4 from J; bases not matched to a gene: 2. The CDR3 reads CASSLHRGPTEAFF. Here the CDR3 DNA reads TGTGCCAGCAGCTTACACAGGGGGCCCACTGAAGCTTTCTTT.

The rearrangement joins TRBV15 to TRBJ1-5; tentatively, D is TRBD1 (5 bases). This CDR3 region has 14 residues. CDR1 LNHNV and CDR2 YYDKDF come from the germline V gene (reference sequence). V was trimmed by 6 bases and J by 2 bases, leaving 11 bases between them. CDR3 nucleotide sequence: TGTGCCACCAGTATGGGGGGGGGCAATCAGCCCCAGCATTTT. Amino acid sequence: CATSMGGGNQPQHF.

This clone appeared a single time. The rearrangement links TRBV6-5 to TRBJ1-1; D not certain. The V end lost 10 bases, the J end lost 10 bases, and 16 bases lay between the germline ends. The CDR3 runs 11 residues. CDR1 and CDR2 from the germline V gene are MNHEY and SVGAGI. In nucleotides, the CDR3 is TGTGCCACCCTCCTGGTGGGTGCAGCTTTCTTT. This codes for CATLLVGAAFF.

The rearrangement joins TRBV10-1 to TRBJ1-4; 8 bases match TRBD1. The J segment lost 6 bases and the V segment lost 3 bases, leaving 15 bases of the junction unmatched. CDR3 length: 18 amino acids. Looked up from germline, CDR1 is WNHNN and CDR2 is SYGVQD (reference sequence). The CDR3 loop is CASSEGPGGGKGDEKLFF. CDR3 bases: TGCGCCAGCAGTGAAGGGCCAGGGGGCGGGAAGGGGGATGAAAAACTGTTTTTT.

CDR3 protein: CASSDLAGGYEQYF. The CDR3 DNA is TGTGCCAGCAGTGACCTAGCGGGAGGCTACGAGCAGTACTTC. The chain couples TRBV6-4 to TRBJ2-7; TRBD2 agrees at 11 bases. Germline V gene data show CDR1 as MRHNA and CDR2 as SNTAGT. There are 14 residues in the CDR3. The junction had 0 bases not matched to a gene; V was cut back by 2 bases and J by 3 bases.

This clone is a singleton in its sample. The gene calls are TRBV11-3 and TRBJ2-2; 10 nucleotides align to TRBD1. Germline CDR1 SGHNT, CDR2 YENEEA. V lost 1 base and J lost 3; bases outside the gene matches: 5. CDR3 size: 17 residues. CDR3 nucleotides: TGTGCCAGCAGCTTAGCGGGACAGGGGCCCTACACCGGGGAGCTGTTTTTT. Protein: CASSLAGQGPYTGELFF.

With respect to this clone: Compared with germline, one end of the junction differs, possibly owing to a read error. The genes are TRBV18 and TRBJ1-2; a weak D match, TRBD1 (5 bases). The CDR3 has 13 amino acids. Germline-derived CDR1 and CDR2 are KGHSH and LQKENI. DNA for the CDR3: TGTGCCAGCTCGCCAGCGATTGGGACGGAATATTCCTTC. Translation gives CASSPAIGTEYSF.

The chain combines TRBV4-2 with TRBJ1-4, with D possibly being TRBD1 (5 bases). Per the germline V gene, CDR1 is LGHNA and CDR2 is YNFKEQ. The CDR3 is 18 amino acids. With 0 bases removed from V and 3 bases from J, the gap between germline ends came to 17 bases. CDR3 sequence reads: CASSQDSSRQRPNEKLFF. The DNA of the CDR3 is TGTGCCAGCAGCCAAGATTCCTCCAGACAGCGCCCTAATGAAAAACTGTTTTTT.

This clone showed up just once. The rearrangement links TRBV28 to TRBJ2-1, with 8 nucleotides matching TRBD2. V was pared by 5 bases and J by 10 bases, with 7 bases of the junction left unmatched. Germline CDR1 is MDHEN and CDR2 is SYDVKM. This CDR3 comprises 13 residues. This CDR3 is CASSAGTRPEQFF. The CDR3 DNA follows: TGTGCCAGCAGTGCCGGGACTAGGCCCGAGCAGTTCTTC.

The genes are TRBV9 and TRBJ2-5; D perhaps matches TRBD1 (8 bases). The CDR3 length is 16 residues. Trimming removed 4 bases from V and 1 base from J, with 17 bases in between. The germline V gene has CDR1 SGDLS and CDR2 YYNGEE. CDR3 residues: CASSQGAGARQETQYF. Written as DNA, the CDR3 is TGTGCCAGCAGCCAGGGGGCGGGGGCGCGCCAAGAGACCCAGTACTTC.

This clone showed up just a few times. The chain carries TRBV19 and TRBJ2-6, with D perhaps matching TRBD1 (5 bases). This CDR3 comprises 20 residues. Trimming shortened V by 3 bases and J by 1 base, and 22 bases separated the two germline ends. The germline CDR1 and CDR2 sequences are LNHDA and SQIVND (reference sequence). The CDR3 reads CASSIFFRGTEGSGANVLTF. In nucleotides, the CDR3 is TGTGCCAGTAGTATCTTTTTTAGGGGCACCGAAGGGTCTGGGGCCAACGTCCTGACTTTC.

The chain uses TRBV27 and TRBJ1-4, with D possibly matching TRBD1 (6 bases). In germline, CDR1 is MNHEY, CDR2 SMNVEV (reference sequence). The germline V and J ends were trimmed by 3 bases and 3 bases, with 8 bases remaining between them. The CDR3 loop spans 14 amino acids. The CDR3 protein is CASSLAGANEKLFF. CDR3 nucleotides: TGTGCCAGCAGTTTGGCAGGGGCTAATGAAAAACTGTTTTTT.

The rearrangement joins TRBV5-1 to TRBJ2-7; no reliable D call. This CDR3 contains 13 residues. CDR1 and CDR2 from the germline V gene are SGHRS and YFSETQ. V was shortened by 0 bases and J by 2 bases, with 6 bases between the two germline ends. The DNA for the CDR3 is TGCGCCAGCAGCTTGGATACGGCCTACGAGCAGTACTTC. Protein: CASSLDTAYEQYF.

The chain carries TRBV28 and TRBJ1-4; a weak D match, TRBD1 (5 bases). V lost 6 bases and J 3 bases, leaving 14 bases between the germline ends. The CDR3 is 15 residues long. Per germline, CDR1 MDHEN and CDR2 SYDVKM. CDR3 nucleotide sequence: TGTGCCAGCAGCTTAGACAGTCCCCCTAATGAAAAACTGTTTTTT. Residues: CASSLDSPPNEKLFF.

The chain combines TRBV6-5 with TRBJ2-7, with D tentatively TRBD2 (5 bases). The CDR3 is made up of 14 amino acids. The V end was cut by 5 bases, the J end by 2 bases, with 13 bases between. From germline, CDR1 is MNHEY and CDR2 SVGAGI. The CDR3 loop is CASSPRDQAYEQYF. The CDR3 nucleotides read TGTGCCAGCAGTCCCCGGGATCAGGCCTACGAGCAGTACTTC.

CDR3 coding DNA: TGTGCCAGCAGCGTAGCTGGGAGCAATCAGCCCCAGCATTTT. It codes for CASSVAGSNQPQHF. The chain carries TRBV9 and TRBJ1-5; no clear D. CDR1 and CDR2 from the germline V gene are SGDLS and YYNGEE. The CDR3 runs to 14 residues. Between the trimmed V and J ends, which lost 0 bases and 1 base, there was a span of 5 bases.

The V and J genes are TRBV30 and TRBJ1-3, with 9 bases aligning to TRBD1. This CDR3 comprises 18 residues. Looked up from germline, CDR1 is GTSNPN and CDR2 is SVGIG (reference sequence). The junction had 13 bases not matched to a gene; V was cut back by 1 base and J by 3 bases. The CDR3 DNA reads TGTGCCTGGAGTGCATCTCCCGGGACAGGGTTTAGTGGAAACACCATATATTTT. As protein: CAWSASPGTGFSGNTIYF.

This clone was seen a single time. This CDR3 is CASSYSKRTGAYEQYF. CDR3 sequence (DNA): TGTGCCAGCAGTTACTCGAAGCGGACGGGGGCCTACGAGCAGTACTTC. The chain recombines TRBV6-6 with TRBJ2-7, with D maybe TRBD2 (6 bases). Germline V gives CDR1 MNHNY, CDR2 SVGAGI (reference sequence). The CDR3 is made up of 16 amino acids. Trimming took 0 bases from V and 2 from J, leaving 14 bases between them.

As DNA, the CDR3 is TGTGCCAGCAGCTTAGGGGTTGTAGGGAGGAGCTCCTACAATGAGCAGTTCTTC. This encodes CASSLGVVGRSSYNEQFF. The rearrangement uses TRBV11-2 and TRBJ2-1; weak D call: TRBD2 (6 bases). Trimming took 1 base from V and 0 from J, leaving 16 bases between them. This CDR3 contains 18 residues. Per germline, CDR1 SGHAT and CDR2 FQNNGV.

V is TRBV27 and J is TRBJ1-3; 7 bases are a match to TRBD1. The trim removed 2 bases at V and 3 bases at J, leaving 4 bases unmatched. Germline-derived CDR1 and CDR2 are MNHEY and SMNVEV (reference sequence). This CDR3 spans 15 amino acids. CDR3 region: CASSLKGGGGNTIYF. The CDR3 coding sequence is TGTGCCAGCAGTTTAAAAGGGGGCGGTGGAAACACCATATATTTT.

J is TRBJ1-2 and V is TRBV6-2 or TRBV6-3, with unresolved D. The V gene's germline CDR1 is MNHEY and CDR2 SVGEGT. This CDR3 is built from 18 residues. The V end lost 4 bases, the J end lost 0 bases, and 21 bases lay between the germline ends. This chain's CDR3 is CASSLNGHTALSNYGYTF. The CDR3 bases are TGTGCCAGCAGTTTAAACGGTCACACAGCTCTTTCTAACTATGGCTACACCTTC.